These 23 T cell receptor beta chains came from one sample sequenced in a study of T cell responses to AZD1222 COVID-19 vaccine. Profiling relied on immunoSEQ multiplex PCR, and the TCRdb table lists in-frame clones only, not all of them. The table has approximately 150,000 clones, around 93% seen once; the top ten hold 3% to 4%. The specimen was peripheral blood, collected 28 days after the second AZD1222 dose. These receptors were collected from an adult who received the AZD1222 COVID-19 vaccine.

This rearrangement joins TRBV19 to TRBJ2-2; 7 bases are a match to TRBD1. Germline V gene data show CDR1 as LNHDA and CDR2 as SQIVND (reference sequence). V lost 7 bases, J lost 4 bases, and 12 bases stayed unmatched. The length of the CDR3 is 16 residues. CDR3 sequence: CASTKGHRGTTGELFF. The CDR3 DNA reads TGTGCCAGTACTAAGGGGCACAGGGGAACCACCGGGGAGCTGTTTTTT.

The rearrangement uses TRBV19 and TRBJ1-1; perhaps TRBD1 as D (5 bases). CDR1 and CDR2 from the germline V gene are LNHDA and SQIVND (reference sequence). Trimming removed 5 bases at V and 7 bases at J, with 20 bases between. This CDR3 region has 15 residues. DNA for the CDR3: TGTGCCAGTAGTTCCTGGGACGTCGGAGGAGGTGAAGCTTTCTTT. Residues: CASSSWDVGGGEAFF.

The chain has TRBV2 and TRBJ1-1; D uncertain. The germline CDR1 and CDR2 sequences are SNHLY and FYNNEI. This CDR3 is 15 amino acids long. Trimming removed 2 bases from V and 5 bases from J, with 15 bases in between. DNA for the CDR3: TGTGCCAGCAGTGAATGGGCGGCCCAGAGAACTGAAGCTTTCTTT. It is translated as CASSEWAAQRTEAFF.

The chain joins TRBV5-1 to TRBJ2-3; D is ambiguous. In germline, CDR1 is SGHRS, CDR2 YFSETQ. V was cut by 0 bases and J by 1 base, with 9 bases left in between. This CDR3 has 15 residues. This CDR3 reads CASSLDRPGTDTQYF. DNA of the CDR3: TGCGCCAGCAGCTTGGATAGGCCAGGCACAGATACGCAGTATTTT.

Note on this clone: The same CDR3 arises from other DNA sequences in this sample as well. This chain connects TRBV27 to TRBJ2-7, with a weak D call TRBD1 (6 bases). The CDR3 is 13 amino acids. Per germline, CDR1 MNHEY and CDR2 SMNVEV (reference sequence). Between the trimmed V and J ends, which lost 3 bases and 2 bases, there was a span of 8 bases. As DNA, the CDR3 is TGTGCCAGCAGTTTGGGACAAACCTACGAGCAGTACTTC. It yields the protein CASSLGQTYEQYF.

The V call is TRBV4-1, the J call TRBJ1-1; the D gene is possibly TRBD1 (5 bases). Germline V gene lookup returns CDR1 MGHRA and CDR2 YSYEKL. The CDR3 loop spans 17 amino acids. Between the trimmed V and J ends, which lost 4 bases and 1 base, there was a span of 19 bases. CDR3 DNA: TGCGCCAGCAGCCTCAAGATCCTGCGGGGACCGAACACTGAAGCTTTCTTT. Its translation: CASSLKILRGPNTEAFF.

V usage is TRBV4-2 and J usage is TRBJ2-3; TRBD2 matches 16 bases. This CDR3 is 20 amino acids long. The junction had 15 bases not matched to a gene; V was cut back by 2 bases and J by 7 bases. Germline CDR1 LGHNA, CDR2 YNFKEQ. The CDR3 coding sequence is TGTGCCAGCAGCCAAACGGGACTAGCGGGGGGGTCTTTCGGTGGAAATACGCAGTATTTT. Residues: CASSQTGLAGGSFGGNTQYF.

The rearrangement links TRBV11-2 to TRBJ2-2, with D uncertain. The V end lost 6 bases, the J end lost 0 bases, and 8 bases lay between the germline ends. CDR3 size: 14 residues. CDR1 SGHAT and CDR2 FQNNGV come from the germline V gene. The CDR3 protein is CASRKFANTGELFF. CDR3 in DNA: TGTGCCAGCAGAAAATTCGCGAACACCGGGGAGCTGTTTTTT.

CDR3 DNA sequence: TGTGCCAGTAGTCTAACGGGGGGGGCATCTCAGCCCCAGCATTTT. Encoded protein: CASSLTGGASQPQHF. This sequence joins TRBV19 and TRBJ1-5, with D tentatively TRBD1 (6 bases). V gave up 5 bases and J gave up 6 bases, with 17 bases separating them. Germline V lookup: CDR1 LNHDA, CDR2 SQIVND (reference sequence). The CDR3 spans 15 residues.

The chain links TRBV5-5 to TRBJ2-7, with unresolved D. The CDR3 runs to 16 residues. Trimming pared 0 bases from V and 0 bases from J, leaving 13 bases between. Germline CDR1 SGHKS, CDR2 YYEKEE (reference sequence). This CDR3 reads CASSLVIGVVSYEQYF. CDR3 nucleotide sequence: TGTGCCAGCAGCTTGGTTATTGGGGTCGTCTCCTACGAGCAGTACTTC.

The chain couples TRBV7-8 to TRBJ2-2, with 9 nucleotides matching TRBD2. This CDR3 contains 15 residues. The ends lost 5 bases at V and 7 bases at J; junction bases unmatched: 8. The germline CDR1 and CDR2 sequences are SGHVS and FQNEAQ. The CDR3 nucleotides read TGTGCCAGCAGCGAACTAGCGGGCAAGCGCGGGGAGCTGTTTTTT. This translates into CASSELAGKRGELFF.

The chain recombines TRBV11-3 with TRBJ2-3; tentatively, D is TRBD2 (6 bases). Looked up from germline, CDR1 is SGHNT and CDR2 is YENEEA. The CDR3 has 14 amino acids. Between the trimmed V and J ends, which lost 3 bases and 3 bases, there was a span of 10 bases. CDR3 coding DNA: TGTGCCAGCAGCTTGACTAGAACGACAGATACGCAGTATTTT. It is translated as CASSLTRTTDTQYF.

This chain links TRBV6-2 or TRBV6-3 with TRBJ1-2, with TRBD1 identical over 11 bases. The CDR3 is 19 residues long. Germline V CDR1 and CDR2: MNHEY, SVGEGT. V shed 5 bases, J shed 3 bases, and the junction held 17 bases outside the gene matches. As DNA, the CDR3 is TGTGCCAGCAGTAACCTGGCGCCGGGACAGGGGGACGGGCACTATGGCTACACCTTC. This gives the protein CASSNLAPGQGDGHYGYTF.

J is TRBJ1-1 and V is TRBV19; TRBD1 aligns across 8 bases. This CDR3 has 15 residues. CDR1 and CDR2 from the germline V gene are LNHDA and SQIVND (reference sequence). Trimming took 5 bases from V and 0 from J; bases not matched to a gene: 5. The CDR3 is CASSYPTGVNTEAFF. The CDR3 DNA is TGTGCCAGTAGTTACCCGACAGGGGTGAACACTGAAGCTTTCTTT.

V is TRBV9 and J is TRBJ2-7; 7 bases are a match to TRBD2. The CDR3 runs to 17 residues. The ends lost 4 bases at V and 7 bases at J; junction bases unmatched: 20. Germline CDR1 SGDLS, CDR2 YYNGEE. CDR3 sequence reads: CASSPQRWEGSVKEQYF. Here the CDR3 DNA reads TGTGCCAGCAGCCCCCAACGGTGGGAGGGCTCCGTGAAAGAGCAGTACTTC.

This clone came up a few times. The chain recombines TRBV2 with TRBJ2-3; 9 nucleotides agree with TRBD2. After removal of 4 bases from V and 5 bases from J, the junction contained 10 bases not matched to a gene. This CDR3 spans 16 amino acids. Per germline, CDR1 SNHLY and CDR2 FYNNEI. The CDR3 loop is CASSVELAGTGDTQYF. The CDR3 DNA reads as TGTGCCAGCAGTGTCGAGCTAGCGGGGACTGGAGATACGCAGTATTTT.

This CDR3 is CASKEGGDTQYF. The CDR3 DNA is TGTGCCAGTAAAGAGGGGGGAGATACGCAGTATTTT. The V and J genes are TRBV19 and TRBJ2-3, with D possibly called TRBD1 or TRBD2 (6 bases each). V was trimmed by 7 bases and J by 5 bases, leaving 10 bases between them. Germline V gene lookup returns CDR1 LNHDA and CDR2 SQIVND (reference sequence). This CDR3 is built from 12 residues. Variable domain in full (rest from reference TRBV19 and TRBJ2-3): DGGITQSPKYLFRKEGQNVTLSCEQNLNHDAMYWYRQDPGQGLRLIYYSQIVNDFQKGDIAEGYSVSREKKESFPLTVTSAQKNPTAFYLCASKEGGDTQYFGPGTRLTVL.

CDR3 region: CASSPRQEWSGANVLTF. For the CDR3, the DNA is TGTGCCAGCAGTCCCAGACAGGAATGGTCTGGGGCCAACGTCCTGACTTTC. The rearrangement uses TRBV6-2 or TRBV6-3 and TRBJ2-6, with D possibly TRBD1 on 6 matching bases. The CDR3 runs 17 residues. CDR1 is MNHEY, CDR2 SVGEGT, per germline. Trimming took 5 bases from V and 1 from J, leaving 15 bases between them.

The V call is TRBV30, the J call TRBJ2-1, with D maybe TRBD2 (6 bases). The length of the CDR3 is 12 residues. The germline V gene encodes CDR1 GTSNPN and CDR2 SVGIG (reference sequence). With 5 bases removed from V and 6 bases from J, the gap between germline ends came to 11 bases. This CDR3 reads CAWGTLSNEQFF. The CDR3 nucleotides read TGTGCCTGGGGGACTTTGTCCAATGAGCAGTTCTTC.

The V and J genes are TRBV3-1 (or the pseudogene TRBV3-2) and TRBJ2-3, with 9 nucleotides matching TRBD2. Germline assignment: CDR1 LGHDT and CDR2 YNNKEL (reference sequence). The CDR3 spans 17 residues. Trimming cost V 1 base and J 10 bases; bases outside gene matches: 15. The CDR3 here is CASSQGASGALGGSQYF. CDR3 coding DNA: TGTGCCAGCAGCCAAGGAGCTAGCGGGGCCCTAGGGGGGTCGCAGTATTTT.

V gene TRBV2 combines with J gene TRBJ2-5; D is uncertain. Germline CDR1 is SNHLY and CDR2 is FYNNEI. The V and J ends lost 8 bases and 3 bases respectively, with 13 bases between them. CDR3 length: 13 amino acids. For the CDR3, the DNA is TGTGCCAGCGTCGAGGCCGAGGAAGAGACCCAGTACTTC. Amino acid sequence: CASVEAEEETQYF.

A few counts support this clone. Written as DNA, the CDR3 is TGTGCCAGTAGTATGGTGGCAGCTTCCTACGAGCAGTACTTC. Translating gives CASSMVAASYEQYF. The chain has TRBV19 and TRBJ2-7; D is unresolved. This CDR3 contains 14 residues. In germline, CDR1 is LNHDA, CDR2 SQIVND (reference sequence). V was pared by 3 bases and J by 1 base, with 10 bases between.

The chain joins TRBV30 to TRBJ1-1; D ambiguous. Trimming removed 8 bases from V and 5 bases from J, with 9 bases in between. Germline CDR1 GTSNPN, CDR2 SVGIG (reference sequence). The CDR3 has 10 amino acids. CDR3 in DNA: TGTGCCCGGATATCAACTGAAGCTTTCTTT. Encoded protein: CARISTEAFF.